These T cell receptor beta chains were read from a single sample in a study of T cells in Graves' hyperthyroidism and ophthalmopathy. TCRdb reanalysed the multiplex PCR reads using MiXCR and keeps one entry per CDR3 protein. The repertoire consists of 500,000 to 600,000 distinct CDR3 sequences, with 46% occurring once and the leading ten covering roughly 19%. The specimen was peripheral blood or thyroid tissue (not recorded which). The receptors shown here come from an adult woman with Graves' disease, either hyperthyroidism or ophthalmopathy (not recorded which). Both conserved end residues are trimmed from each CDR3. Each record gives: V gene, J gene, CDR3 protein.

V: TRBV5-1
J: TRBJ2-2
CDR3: ASSSGGEYSGELF

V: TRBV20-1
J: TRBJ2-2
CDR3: SAIDRGWNTGELF

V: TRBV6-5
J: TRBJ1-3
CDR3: ASSYTRTSGNTIY

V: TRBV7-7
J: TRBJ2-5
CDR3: ASSILGETQY

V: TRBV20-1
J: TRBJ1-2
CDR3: SARLAGRYGYT

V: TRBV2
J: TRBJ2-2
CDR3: ASNEGNTGELF

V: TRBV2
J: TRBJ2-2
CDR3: ASKRTSGRNTGELF

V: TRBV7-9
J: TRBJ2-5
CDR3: ASSLRDQTKETQY

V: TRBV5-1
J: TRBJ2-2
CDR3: ASSRYSTTNTGELF

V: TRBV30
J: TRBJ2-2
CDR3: AWSRRSSGTAGELF

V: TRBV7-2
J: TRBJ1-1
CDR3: ASSLVAGTEAF

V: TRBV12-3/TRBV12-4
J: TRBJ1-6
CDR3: ASSTRDRGYNSPLH

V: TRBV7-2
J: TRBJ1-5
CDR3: ASSPGEVRNQPQH

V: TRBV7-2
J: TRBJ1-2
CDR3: ASSLATGAGRGYT

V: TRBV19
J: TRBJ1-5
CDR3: ATRGSSGLQPQH

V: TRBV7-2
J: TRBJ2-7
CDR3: ASSSTDRGLHEQY

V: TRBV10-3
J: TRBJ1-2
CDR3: AISGDGSYEQGGYT

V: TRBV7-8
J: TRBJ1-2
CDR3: ASRRGHPSYGYT

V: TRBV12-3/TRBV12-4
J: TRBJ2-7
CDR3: ASSLSGPKEQY

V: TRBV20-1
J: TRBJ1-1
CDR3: SARDSLGMDTEAF

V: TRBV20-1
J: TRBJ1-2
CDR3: SAKDRGRGYT

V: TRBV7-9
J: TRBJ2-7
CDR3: ASSSYRGPGVWNEQY

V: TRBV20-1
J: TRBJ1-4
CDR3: SARDRGGNTNEKLF

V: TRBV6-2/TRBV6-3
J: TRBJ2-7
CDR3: ASSSGQILYEQY

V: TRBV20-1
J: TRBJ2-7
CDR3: SASRGTYEQY

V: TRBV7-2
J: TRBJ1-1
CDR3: ASSLSGPQTEAF

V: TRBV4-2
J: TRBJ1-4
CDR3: ASSSTGGTGEKLF

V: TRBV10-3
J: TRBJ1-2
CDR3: AISGTGQGNGYT

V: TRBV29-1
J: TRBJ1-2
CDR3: SVEGTWAYGYT

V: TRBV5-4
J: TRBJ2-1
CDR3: ASSLAGGIYNEQF

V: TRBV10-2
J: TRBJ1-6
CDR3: ASSDRTGDMPPLH

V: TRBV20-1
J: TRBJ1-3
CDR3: SAGQNSGNTIY

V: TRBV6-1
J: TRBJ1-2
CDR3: ASSEILVRGDYGYT

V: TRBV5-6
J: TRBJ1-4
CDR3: ASSLWQGATNEKLF

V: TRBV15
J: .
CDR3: ATSKGSGKNIQY

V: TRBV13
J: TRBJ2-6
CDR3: ASSSGAGQGANVLT

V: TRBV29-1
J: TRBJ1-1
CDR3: SVGLPNTEAF

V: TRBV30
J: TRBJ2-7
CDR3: AWSVGGQYEQY

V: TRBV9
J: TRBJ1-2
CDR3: ASSGTHSDYGCT

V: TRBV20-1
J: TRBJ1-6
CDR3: SARRQGALH

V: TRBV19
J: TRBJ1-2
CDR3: ASTLRGNYGYA

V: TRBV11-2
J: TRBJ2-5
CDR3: ASSSDGRETETQY

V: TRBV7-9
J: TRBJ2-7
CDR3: ASSLGGWTYEQY

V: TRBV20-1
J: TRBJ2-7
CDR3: SARLPEGTYEQY

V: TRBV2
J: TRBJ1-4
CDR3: ASLDIQEKLF

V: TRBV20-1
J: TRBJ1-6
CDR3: SASPGQAFSPLH

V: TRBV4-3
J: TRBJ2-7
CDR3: ASSQGHSGSSYEQY

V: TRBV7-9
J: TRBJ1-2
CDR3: ASSFRPGNGYT

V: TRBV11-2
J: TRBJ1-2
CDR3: ASSSIDNIGYT

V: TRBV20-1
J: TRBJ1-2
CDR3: SARTGIYGYT

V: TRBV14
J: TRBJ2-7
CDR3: ASSLIVWEQY

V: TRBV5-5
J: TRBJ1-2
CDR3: ASSLGQGDSGYT

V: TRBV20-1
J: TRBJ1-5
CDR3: SASYQTGLGGNQPQH

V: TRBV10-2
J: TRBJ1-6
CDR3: AGSPDRAADSPLH

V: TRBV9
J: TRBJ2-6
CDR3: ASSVTPGGSGANVLT

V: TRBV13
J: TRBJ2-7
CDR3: ASRRAARAYEQY

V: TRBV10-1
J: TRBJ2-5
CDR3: ASSLSSATQY

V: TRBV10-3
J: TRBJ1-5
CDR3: ASSEAQAEPQH

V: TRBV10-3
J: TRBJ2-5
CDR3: AISMTSEGETQY

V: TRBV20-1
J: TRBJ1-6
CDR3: SWGDRVNSPLH